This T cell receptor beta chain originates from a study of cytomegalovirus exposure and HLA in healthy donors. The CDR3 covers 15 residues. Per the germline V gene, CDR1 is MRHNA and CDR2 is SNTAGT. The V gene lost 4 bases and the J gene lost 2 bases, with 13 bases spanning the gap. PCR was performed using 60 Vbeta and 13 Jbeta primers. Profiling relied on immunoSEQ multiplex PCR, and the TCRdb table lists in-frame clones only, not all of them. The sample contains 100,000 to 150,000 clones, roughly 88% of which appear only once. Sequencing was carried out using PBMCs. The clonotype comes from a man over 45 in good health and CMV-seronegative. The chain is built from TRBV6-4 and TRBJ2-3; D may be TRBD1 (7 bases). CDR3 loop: CASSAGGSVTDTQYF. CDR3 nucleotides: TGTGCCAGCAGTGCAGGGGGGTCCGTCACAGATACGCAGTATTTT.